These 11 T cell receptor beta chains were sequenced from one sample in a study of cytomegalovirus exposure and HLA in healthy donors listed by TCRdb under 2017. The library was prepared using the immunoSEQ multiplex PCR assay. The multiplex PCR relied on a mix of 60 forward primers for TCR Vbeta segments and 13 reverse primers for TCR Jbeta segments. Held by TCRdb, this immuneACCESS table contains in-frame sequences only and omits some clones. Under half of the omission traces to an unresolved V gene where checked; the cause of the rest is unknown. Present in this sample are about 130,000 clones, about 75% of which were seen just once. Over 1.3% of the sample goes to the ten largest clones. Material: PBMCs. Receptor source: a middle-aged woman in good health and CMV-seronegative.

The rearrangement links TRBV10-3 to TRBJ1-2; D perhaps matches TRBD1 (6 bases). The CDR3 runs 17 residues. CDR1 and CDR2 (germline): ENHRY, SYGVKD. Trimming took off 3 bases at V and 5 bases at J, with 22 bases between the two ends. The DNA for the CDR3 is TGTGCCATCAGTGAAGGGGGGGCAGGCCCTGGAGGTTATGGCTACACCTTC. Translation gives CAISEGGAGPGGYGYTF.

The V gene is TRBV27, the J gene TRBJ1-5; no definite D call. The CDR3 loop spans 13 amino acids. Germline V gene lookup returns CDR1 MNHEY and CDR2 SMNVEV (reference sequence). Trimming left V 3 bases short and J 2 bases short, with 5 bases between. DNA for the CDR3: TGTGCCAGCAGTTTCGGGGGCAATCAGCCCCAGCATTTT. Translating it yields CASSFGGNQPQHF.

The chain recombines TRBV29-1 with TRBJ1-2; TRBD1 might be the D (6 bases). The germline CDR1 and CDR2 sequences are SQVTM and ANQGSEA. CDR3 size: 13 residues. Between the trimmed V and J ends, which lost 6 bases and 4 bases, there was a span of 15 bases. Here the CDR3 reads CSVAGVLSYGYTF. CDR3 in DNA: TGCAGCGTGGCAGGGGTGTTGAGCTATGGCTACACCTTC.

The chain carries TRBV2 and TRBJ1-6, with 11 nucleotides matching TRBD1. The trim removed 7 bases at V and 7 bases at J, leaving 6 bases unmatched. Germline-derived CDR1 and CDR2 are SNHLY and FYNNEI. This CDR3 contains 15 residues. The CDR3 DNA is TGTGCCAGCAACCAGGACAGGGGGCGAAATTCACCCCTCCACTTT. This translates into CASNQDRGRNSPLHF.

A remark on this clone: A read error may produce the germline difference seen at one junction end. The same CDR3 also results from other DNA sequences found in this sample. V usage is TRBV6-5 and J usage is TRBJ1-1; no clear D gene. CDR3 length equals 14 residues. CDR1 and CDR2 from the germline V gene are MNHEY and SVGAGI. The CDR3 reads CASSRPGRNTEAFF. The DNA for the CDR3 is TGTGCCAGCAGCCGACCTGGGAGAAACACTGAGGCTTTCTTT.

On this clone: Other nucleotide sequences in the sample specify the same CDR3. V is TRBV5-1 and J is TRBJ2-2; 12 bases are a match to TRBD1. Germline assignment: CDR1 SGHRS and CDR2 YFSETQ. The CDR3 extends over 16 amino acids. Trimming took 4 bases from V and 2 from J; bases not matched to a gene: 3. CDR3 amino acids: CASSPGTGGNTGELFF. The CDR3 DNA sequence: TGCGCCAGCAGCCCCGGGACAGGGGGCAACACCGGGGAGCTGTTTTTT.

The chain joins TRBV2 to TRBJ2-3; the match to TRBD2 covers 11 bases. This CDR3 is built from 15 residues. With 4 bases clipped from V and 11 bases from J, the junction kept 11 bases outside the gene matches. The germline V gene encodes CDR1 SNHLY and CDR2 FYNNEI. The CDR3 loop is CASSVSGGAFGEQYF. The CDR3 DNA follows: TGTGCCAGCAGTGTTAGCGGGGGGGCCTTTGGTGAGCAGTATTTT.

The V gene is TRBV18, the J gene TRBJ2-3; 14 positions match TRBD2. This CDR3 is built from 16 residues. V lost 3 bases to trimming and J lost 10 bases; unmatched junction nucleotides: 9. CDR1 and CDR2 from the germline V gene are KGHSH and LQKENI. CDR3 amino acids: CASSPSTSGGATAQYF. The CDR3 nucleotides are TGTGCCAGCTCACCCTCGACTAGCGGGGGGGCAACCGCGCAGTATTTT.

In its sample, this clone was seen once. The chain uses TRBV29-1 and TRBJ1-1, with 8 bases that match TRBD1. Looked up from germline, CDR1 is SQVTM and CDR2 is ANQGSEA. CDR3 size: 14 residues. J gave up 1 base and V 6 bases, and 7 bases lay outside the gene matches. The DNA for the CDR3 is TGCAGCGTGAGCCCGGGACAGGCGAACACTGAAGCTTTCTTT. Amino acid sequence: CSVSPGQANTEAFF. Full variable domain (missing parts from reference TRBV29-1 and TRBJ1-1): SAVISQKPSRDICQRGTSLTIQCQVDSQVTMMFWYRQQPGQSLTLIATANQGSEATYESGFVIDKFPISRPNLTFSTLTVSNMSPEDSSIYLCSVSPGQANTEAFFGQGTRLTVV.

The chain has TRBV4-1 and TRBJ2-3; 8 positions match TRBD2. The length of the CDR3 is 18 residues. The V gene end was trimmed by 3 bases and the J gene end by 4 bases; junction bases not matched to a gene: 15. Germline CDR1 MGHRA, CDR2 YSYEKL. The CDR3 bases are TGCGCCAGCAGCCACCCCGGGACTAGAAAGGTCAACGCAGATACGCAGTATTTT. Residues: CASSHPGTRKVNADTQYF.

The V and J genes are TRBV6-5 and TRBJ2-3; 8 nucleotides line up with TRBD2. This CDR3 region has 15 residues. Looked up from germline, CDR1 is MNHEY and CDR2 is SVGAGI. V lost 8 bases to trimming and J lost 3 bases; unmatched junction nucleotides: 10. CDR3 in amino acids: CASCSPGLGTDTQYF. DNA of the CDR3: TGTGCCAGCTGCTCTCCGGGACTAGGAACAGATACGCAGTATTTT.